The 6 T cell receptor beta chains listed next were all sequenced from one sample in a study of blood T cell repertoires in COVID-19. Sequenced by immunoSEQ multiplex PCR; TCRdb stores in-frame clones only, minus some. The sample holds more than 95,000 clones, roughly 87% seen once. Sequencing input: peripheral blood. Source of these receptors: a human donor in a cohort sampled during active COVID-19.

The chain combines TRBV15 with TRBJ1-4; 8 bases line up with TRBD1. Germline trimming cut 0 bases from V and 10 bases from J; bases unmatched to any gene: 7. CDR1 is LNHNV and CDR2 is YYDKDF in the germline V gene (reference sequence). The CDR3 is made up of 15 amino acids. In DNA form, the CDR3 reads TGTGCCACCAGCAGAGATAAACGTACAGGGGGAAAACTGTTTTTT. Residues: CATSRDKRTGGKLFF.

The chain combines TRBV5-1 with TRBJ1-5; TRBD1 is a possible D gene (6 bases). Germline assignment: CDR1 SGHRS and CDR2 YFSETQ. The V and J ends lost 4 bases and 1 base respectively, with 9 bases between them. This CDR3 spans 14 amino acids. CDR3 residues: CASSPGQSNQPQHF. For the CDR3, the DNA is TGCGCCAGCAGCCCGGGACAAAGCAATCAGCCCCAGCATTTT.

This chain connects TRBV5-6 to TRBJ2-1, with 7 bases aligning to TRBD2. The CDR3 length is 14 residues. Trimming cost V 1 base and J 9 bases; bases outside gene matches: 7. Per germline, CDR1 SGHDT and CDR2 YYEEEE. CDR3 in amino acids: CASSLWFGEGEQFF. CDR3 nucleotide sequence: TGTGCCAGCAGCTTGTGGTTCGGGGAGGGTGAGCAGTTCTTC.

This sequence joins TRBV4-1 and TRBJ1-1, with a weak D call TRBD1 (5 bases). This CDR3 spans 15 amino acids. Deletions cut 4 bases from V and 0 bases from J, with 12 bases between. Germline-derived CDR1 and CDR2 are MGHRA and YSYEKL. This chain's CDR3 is CASSPNRQLNTEAFF. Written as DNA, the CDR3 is TGCGCCAGCAGCCCGAATAGACAGTTGAACACTGAAGCTTTCTTT.

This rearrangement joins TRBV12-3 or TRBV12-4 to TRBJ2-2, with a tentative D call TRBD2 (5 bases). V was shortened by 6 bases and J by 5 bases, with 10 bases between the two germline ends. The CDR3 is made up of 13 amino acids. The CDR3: CASSRTSTGELFF. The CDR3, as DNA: TGTGCCAGCAGCCGTACTAGTACCGGGGAGCTGTTTTTT.

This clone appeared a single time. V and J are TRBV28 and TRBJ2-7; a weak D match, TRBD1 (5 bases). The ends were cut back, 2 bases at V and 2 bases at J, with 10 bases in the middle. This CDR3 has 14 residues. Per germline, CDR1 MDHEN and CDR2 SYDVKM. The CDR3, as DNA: TGTGCCAGCAGTTTAAGGGGCAGAGCCTACGAGCAGTACTTC. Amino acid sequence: CASSLRGRAYEQYF.